This is a list of T cell receptor beta chains from one sample in a study of CD8 T cells in Susac syndrome. TCRdb redid the calling of the immunoSEQ multiplex PCR reads with MiXCR, one entry per CDR3 protein. The table lists 300,000 or so distinct CDR3 sequences, just over 90% of them singletons. The sequenced material came from CD4+ T cells from PBMCs. These TCRs come from a human donor with multiple sclerosis. CDR3s include the opening cysteine and the closing phenylalanine or tryptophan. The order of the fields is J gene, V gene, D gene, clone size, CDR3 protein, CDR3 DNA. D genes are given only for firm matches. The size of a clone is reported for some rows only, either as once, few or many, or as a class for expanded clones.

J gene: TRBJ2-7
V gene: TRBV2
D gene: TRBD2
clone size: -
CDR3 protein: CASTGLKYEQYF
CDR3 DNA: TGTGCCAGCACGGGACTAAAATACGAGCAGTACTTC

J gene: TRBJ2-5
V gene: TRBV2
D gene: TRBD1
clone size: -
CDR3 protein: CASRMDRGLQETQYF
CDR3 DNA: TGTGCCAGCAGGATGGACAGGGGGCTTCAAGAGACCCAGTACTTC

J gene: TRBJ1-4
V gene: TRBV4-1
D gene: -
clone size: -
CDR3 protein: CASSQNSVGGEKLFF
CDR3 DNA: TGCGCCAGCAGCCAAAACTCAGTGGGAGGGGAAAAACTGTTTTTT

J gene: TRBJ1-6
V gene: TRBV13
D gene: TRBD1
clone size: -
CDR3 protein: CASSAPRDRANSPLHF
CDR3 DNA: TGTGCCAGCAGCGCCCCCCGTGACAGGGCTAATTCACCCCTCCACTTT

J gene: TRBJ2-7
V gene: TRBV13
D gene: -
clone size: -
CDR3 protein: CASSPSGREQYF
CDR3 DNA: TGTGCCAGCAGCCCGTCGGGGCGGGAGCAGTACTTC

J gene: TRBJ2-1
V gene: TRBV20-1
D gene: -
clone size: once
CDR3 protein: CSARVTSNEQFF
CDR3 DNA: TGCAGTGCTAGAGTAACTAGCAATGAGCAGTTCTTC

J gene: TRBJ2-3
V gene: TRBV2
D gene: -
clone size: -
CDR3 protein: CASSEVGATDTQYF
CDR3 DNA: TGTGCCAGCAGTGAAGTCGGGGCAACAGATACGCAGTATTTT

J gene: TRBJ1-5
V gene: TRBV7-2
D gene: -
clone size: -
CDR3 protein: CASSRRNSNQPQHF
CDR3 DNA: TGTGCCAGCAGCCGTCGAAATAGCAATCAGCCCCAGCATTTT

J gene: TRBJ1-1
V gene: TRBV29-1
D gene: -
clone size: once
CDR3 protein: CSVETQHTEAFF
CDR3 DNA: TGCAGCGTTGAAACGCAACACACTGAAGCTTTCTTT

J gene: TRBJ2-7
V gene: TRBV20-1
D gene: -
clone size: -
CDR3 protein: CSARGTAYEQYF
CDR3 DNA: TGCAGTGCTAGAGGGACAGCCTACGAGCAGTACTTC

J gene: TRBJ2-3
V gene: TRBV30
D gene: -
clone size: -
CDR3 protein: CAWSIKGRPDTQYF
CDR3 DNA: TGTGCCTGGAGTATAAAGGGACGGCCAGATACGCAGTATTTT

J gene: TRBJ2-3
V gene: TRBV3-1
D gene: -
clone size: -
CDR3 protein: CASSQVEVAADTQYF
CDR3 DNA: TGTGCCAGCAGCCAAGTAGAGGTCGCGGCAGATACGCAGTATTTT

J gene: TRBJ2-1
V gene: TRBV20-1
D gene: TRBD1
clone size: -
CDR3 protein: CSARAPGQTYNEQFF
CDR3 DNA: TGCAGTGCTAGAGCCCCGGGACAGACCTACAATGAGCAGTTCTTC

J gene: TRBJ2-3
V gene: TRBV5-1
D gene: -
clone size: -
CDR3 protein: CASSLGGPDTQYF
CDR3 DNA: TGCGCCAGCAGCTTGGGAGGGCCAGATACGCAGTATTTT

J gene: TRBJ2-6
V gene: TRBV12-3/TRBV12-4
D gene: TRBD1
clone size: -
CDR3 protein: CASSLYRGRAGANVLTF
CDR3 DNA: TGTGCCAGCAGTTTGTACAGGGGGCGCGCTGGGGCCAACGTCCTGACTTTC

J gene: TRBJ2-1
V gene: TRBV6-5
D gene: TRBD2
clone size: -
CDR3 protein: CASSYGRPGLAGGYNEQFF
CDR3 DNA: TGTGCCAGCAGTTACGGGCGTCCGGGACTAGCGGGGGGGTACAATGAGCAGTTCTTC

J gene: TRBJ1-1
V gene: TRBV11-1
D gene: TRBD1
clone size: -
CDR3 protein: CASSSFGQGIAPKRNTEAFF
CDR3 DNA: TGTGCCAGCAGCTCCTTCGGACAGGGAATAGCTCCCAAAAGGAACACTGAAGCTTTCTTT

J gene: TRBJ2-7
V gene: TRBV3-1
D gene: -
clone size: -
CDR3 protein: CASSLRGSSDEQYF
CDR3 DNA: TGTGCCAGCAGCCTTCGGGGAAGCAGCGACGAGCAGTACTTC

J gene: TRBJ1-3
V gene: TRBV23-1
D gene: -
clone size: once
CDR3 protein: CASSHLNTIYF
CDR3 DNA: TGCGCCAGCAGTCACCTTAATACCATATATTTT

J gene: TRBJ2-6
V gene: TRBV7-9
D gene: -
clone size: once
CDR3 protein: CASSGGPFNSGANVLTF
CDR3 DNA: TGTGCCAGCAGCGGAGGCCCCTTTAACTCTGGGGCCAACGTCCTGACTTTC

J gene: TRBJ2-5
V gene: TRBV24-1
D gene: -
clone size: -
CDR3 protein: CATSDSGYQETQYF
CDR3 DNA: TGTGCCACCAGTGATTCGGGGTACCAAGAGACCCAGTACTTC

J gene: TRBJ2-3
V gene: TRBV19
D gene: TRBD2
clone size: -
CDR3 protein: CASSQLAGGSDTQYF
CDR3 DNA: TGTGCCAGTAGCCAGCTAGCGGGGGGGAGCGATACGCAGTATTTT

J gene: TRBJ2-5
V gene: TRBV7-7
D gene: -
clone size: -
CDR3 protein: CASSPSMASQETQYF
CDR3 DNA: TGTGCTAGCAGCCCCAGCATGGCGTCCCAAGAGACCCAGTACTTC

J gene: TRBJ2-2
V gene: TRBV30
D gene: -
clone size: few
CDR3 protein: CAWSASTGELFF
CDR3 DNA: TGTGCCTGGAGTGCTAGCACCGGGGAGCTGTTTTTT

J gene: TRBJ1-6
V gene: TRBV30
D gene: -
clone size: -
CDR3 protein: CAWSVHIQTSPLHF
CDR3 DNA: TGTGCCTGGAGTGTACATATCCAAACGTCACCCCTCCACTTT

J gene: TRBJ1-2
V gene: TRBV4-2
D gene: TRBD1
clone size: -
CDR3 protein: CASSQNPGTVMYGYTF
CDR3 DNA: TGTGCCAGCAGCCAAAACCCAGGGACAGTAATGTATGGCTACACCTTC

J gene: TRBJ2-7
V gene: TRBV23-1
D gene: -
clone size: -
CDR3 protein: CASSHPGDIVDEQYF
CDR3 DNA: TGCGCCAGCAGTCATCCAGGGGACATCGTAGACGAGCAGTACTTC

J gene: TRBJ2-5
V gene: TRBV19
D gene: -
clone size: -
CDR3 protein: CASSPGGGETQYF
CDR3 DNA: TGTGCCAGTAGTCCAGGAGGGGGAGAGACCCAGTACTTC

J gene: TRBJ2-3
V gene: TRBV19
D gene: -
clone size: -
CDR3 protein: CASTSRGARGTDTQYF
CDR3 DNA: TGTGCCAGTACCTCGCGAGGGGCGCGGGGCACAGATACGCAGTATTTT

J gene: TRBJ2-2
V gene: TRBV11-2
D gene: TRBD2
clone size: few
CDR3 protein: CASSPKGRATGELFF
CDR3 DNA: TGTGCCAGCAGTCCAAAGGGGAGGGCCACCGGGGAGCTGTTTTTT

J gene: TRBJ2-5
V gene: TRBV10-3
D gene: TRBD2
clone size: -
CDR3 protein: CAISESGGETQYF
CDR3 DNA: TGTGCCATCAGTGAGTCGGGAGGGGAGACCCAGTACTTC

J gene: TRBJ1-1
V gene: TRBV25-1
D gene: -
clone size: -
CDR3 protein: CASTPRGGTEAFF
CDR3 DNA: TGTGCCAGCACCCCCCGGGGGGGCACTGAAGCTTTCTTT

J gene: TRBJ1-3
V gene: TRBV4-1
D gene: -
clone size: -
CDR3 protein: CASSRLGGDSGNTIYF
CDR3 DNA: TGCGCCAGCAGCCGGCTTGGGGGTGACTCTGGAAACACCATATATTTT

J gene: TRBJ1-2
V gene: TRBV2
D gene: -
clone size: -
CDR3 protein: CASRPSSAYYGYTF
CDR3 DNA: TGTGCCAGCAGACCCTCCTCGGCCTACTATGGCTACACCTTC

J gene: TRBJ1-1
V gene: TRBV11-2
D gene: -
clone size: -
CDR3 protein: CASSSVGDMNTEAFF
CDR3 DNA: TGTGCCAGCAGCTCAGTTGGGGACATGAACACTGAAGCTTTCTTT

J gene: TRBJ2-7
V gene: TRBV20-1
D gene: -
clone size: -
CDR3 protein: CSALRGDEQYF
CDR3 DNA: TGCAGTGCGTTGAGAGGGGACGAGCAGTACTTC

J gene: TRBJ1-2
V gene: TRBV11-3
D gene: -
clone size: few
CDR3 protein: CASSLYTGHYGYTF
CDR3 DNA: TGTGCCAGCAGCTTATATACAGGCCACTATGGCTACACCTTC

J gene: TRBJ2-5
V gene: TRBV6-6
D gene: -
clone size: -
CDR3 protein: CASSYRETQYF
CDR3 DNA: TGTGCCAGCAGTTATCGGGAGACCCAGTACTTC

J gene: TRBJ2-2
V gene: TRBV9
D gene: TRBD2
clone size: -
CDR3 protein: CASSSRLAGVGSTGELFF
CDR3 DNA: TGTGCCAGCAGCTCCCGACTAGCGGGAGTGGGCAGCACCGGGGAGCTGTTTTTT

J gene: TRBJ1-5
V gene: TRBV6-1
D gene: -
clone size: -
CDR3 protein: CASSPSQGRSNQPQHF
CDR3 DNA: TGTGCCAGCAGTCCCTCCCAGGGTCGGAGCAATCAGCCCCAGCATTTT

J gene: TRBJ2-7
V gene: TRBV20-1
D gene: TRBD2
clone size: -
CDR3 protein: CSAISGGGFEQYF
CDR3 DNA: TGCAGTGCTATCAGCGGGGGGGGCTTCGAGCAGTACTTC

J gene: TRBJ2-7
V gene: TRBV5-6
D gene: -
clone size: few
CDR3 protein: CASSLGIPPLREQYF
CDR3 DNA: TGTGCCAGCAGCCTGGGGATACCGCCCTTGAGGGAGCAGTACTTC

J gene: TRBJ1-1
V gene: TRBV2
D gene: -
clone size: -
CDR3 protein: CASSRSGSTEAFF
CDR3 DNA: TGTGCCAGCAGTCGGTCAGGAAGCACTGAAGCTTTCTTT

J gene: TRBJ2-2
V gene: TRBV5-1
D gene: TRBD1
clone size: -
CDR3 protein: CASSIGTGHTGELFF
CDR3 DNA: TGCGCCAGCAGCATAGGGACAGGACACACCGGGGAGCTGTTTTTT

J gene: TRBJ2-3
V gene: TRBV13
D gene: TRBD1
clone size: -
CDR3 protein: CASSARQGPGTDTQYF
CDR3 DNA: TGTGCCAGCAGCGCCCGACAGGGACCGGGCACGGATACGCAGTATTTT

J gene: TRBJ2-3
V gene: TRBV18
D gene: -
clone size: -
CDR3 protein: CASSRTAGSTDTQYF
CDR3 DNA: TGTGCCAGCTCCCGCACGGCGGGGAGCACAGATACGCAGTATTTT

J gene: TRBJ2-7
V gene: TRBV15
D gene: -
clone size: -
CDR3 protein: CATSRDRGPYEQYF
CDR3 DNA: TGTGCCACCAGCAGAGATCGGGGGCCTTACGAGCAGTACTTC

J gene: TRBJ2-7
V gene: TRBV29-1
D gene: TRBD2
clone size: few
CDR3 protein: CSVVASGVDEQYF
CDR3 DNA: TGCAGCGTTGTAGCTAGCGGGGTGGACGAGCAGTACTTC